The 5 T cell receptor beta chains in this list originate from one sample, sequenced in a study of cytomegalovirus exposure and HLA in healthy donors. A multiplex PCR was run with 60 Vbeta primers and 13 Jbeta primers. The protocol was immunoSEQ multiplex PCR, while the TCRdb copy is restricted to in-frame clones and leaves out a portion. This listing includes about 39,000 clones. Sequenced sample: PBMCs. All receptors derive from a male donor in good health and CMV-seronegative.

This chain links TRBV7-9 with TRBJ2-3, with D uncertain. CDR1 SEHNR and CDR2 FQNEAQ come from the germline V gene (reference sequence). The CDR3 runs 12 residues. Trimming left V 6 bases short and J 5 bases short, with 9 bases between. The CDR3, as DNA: TGTGCCAGCAGGTTCCCAGGAGATACGCAGTATTTT. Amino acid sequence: CASRFPGDTQYF.

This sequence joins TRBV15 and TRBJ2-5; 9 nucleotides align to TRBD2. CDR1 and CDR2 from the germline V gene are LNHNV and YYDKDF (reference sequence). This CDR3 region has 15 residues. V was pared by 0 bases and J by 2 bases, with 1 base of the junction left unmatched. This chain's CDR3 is CATSRETSGQETQYF. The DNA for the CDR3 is TGTGCCACCAGCAGAGAGACTAGCGGACAAGAGACCCAGTACTTC.

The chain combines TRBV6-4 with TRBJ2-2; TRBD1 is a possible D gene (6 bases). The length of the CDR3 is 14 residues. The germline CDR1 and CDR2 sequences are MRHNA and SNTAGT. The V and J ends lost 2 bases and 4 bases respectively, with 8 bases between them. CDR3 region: CASSDGGGTGELFF. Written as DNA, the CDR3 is TGTGCCAGCAGTGACGGGGGCGGCACCGGGGAGCTGTTTTTT.

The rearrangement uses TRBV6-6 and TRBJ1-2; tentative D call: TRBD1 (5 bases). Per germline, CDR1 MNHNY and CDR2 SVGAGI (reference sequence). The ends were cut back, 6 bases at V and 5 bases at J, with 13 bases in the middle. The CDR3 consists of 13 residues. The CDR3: CASSRGEGYGYTF. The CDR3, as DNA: TGTGCCAGCAGCCGCGGGGAGGGGTATGGCTACACCTTC.

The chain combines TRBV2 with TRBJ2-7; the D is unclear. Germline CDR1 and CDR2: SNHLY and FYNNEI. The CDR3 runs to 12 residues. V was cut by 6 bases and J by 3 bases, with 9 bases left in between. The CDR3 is CASRATRYEQYF. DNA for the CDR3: TGTGCCAGCAGGGCGACACGCTACGAGCAGTACTTC. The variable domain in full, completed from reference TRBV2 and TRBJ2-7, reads EPEVTQTPSHQVTQMGQEVILRCVPISNHLYFYWYRQILGQKVEFLVSFYNNEISEKSEIFDDQFSVERPDGSNFTLKIRSTKLEDSAMYFCASRATRYEQYFGPGTRLTVT.